The clone carrying this TCR beta chain occurred a few times. This specimen belongs to a study of shared clonotypes between healthy human individuals. This CDR3 region has 17 residues. V shed 6 bases, J shed 2 bases, and the junction held 7 bases outside the gene matches. Germline CDR1 is SGHTA and CDR2 is FQGNSA. Clones were read by immunoSEQ multiplex PCR, and TCRdb kept only the in-frame ones, dropping some. The repertoire consists of around 2,000,000 clones, with over 85% occurring once and the leading ten covering 0.13%. The clonotype comes from a man aged 18 to 35 in good health. Sequenced sample: naive CD4+ T cells sorted from blood. The subset denotes: CD45RA+ positively selected. The gene calls are TRBV7-2 and TRBJ2-2; 12 bases agree with TRBD2. The CDR3 DNA follows: TGTGCCAGCAGACGTACTAGCGGGAGGACAAACACCGGGGAGCTGTTTTTT. This codes for CASRRTSGRTNTGELFF. The full variable domain, in which reference TRBV7-2 and TRBJ2-2 provide the parts outside the CDR3, is GAGVSQSPSNKVTEKGKDVELRCDPISGHTALYWYRQSLGQGLEFLIYFQGNSAPDKSGLPSDRFSAERTGGSVSTLTIQRTQQEDSAVYLCASRRTSGRTNTGELFFGEGSRLTVL.